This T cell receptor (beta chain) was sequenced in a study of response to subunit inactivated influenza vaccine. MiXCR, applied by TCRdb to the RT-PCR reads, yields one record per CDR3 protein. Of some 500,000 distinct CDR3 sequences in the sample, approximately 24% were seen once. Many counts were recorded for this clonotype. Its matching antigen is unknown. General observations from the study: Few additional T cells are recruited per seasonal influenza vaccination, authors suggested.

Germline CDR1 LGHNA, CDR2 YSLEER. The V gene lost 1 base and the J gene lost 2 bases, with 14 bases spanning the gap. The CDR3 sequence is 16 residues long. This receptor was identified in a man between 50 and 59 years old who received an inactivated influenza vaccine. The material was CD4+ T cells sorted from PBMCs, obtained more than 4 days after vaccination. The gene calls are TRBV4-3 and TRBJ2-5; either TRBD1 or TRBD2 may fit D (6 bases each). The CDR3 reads CASSQASPGAQETQYF. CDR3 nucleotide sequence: TGCGCCAGCAGCCAAGCCTCCCCGGGGGCGCAAGAGACCCAGTACTTC.